These T cell receptor beta chains were read from a single sample in a study of shared clonotypes between healthy human individuals. The table came from immunoSEQ multiplex PCR; TCRdb's copy has only in-frame clones and leaves some out. The data contain 400,000 to 500,000 clones, around 80% of them singletons. Sequences were obtained from PBMCs. The receptor source for this set is a woman aged 40 to 50 in good health. Some clones in this sample may be carry-over from other donors' samples. The conserved cysteine and the conserved F or W are not part of the CDR3 here. Fields, in order: CDR3 protein, V gene.

ASYADYGYT	TRBV28
ASSRENTGELF	TRBV7-3
ASSRTGGQTYEQY	TRBV6-1
ASRAAEGGYT	TRBV28
ASSEWGDYYGYT	TRBV2
ASTMGWGTNEKLF	TRBV6-9
ASSWPGQGGKGNQPQH	TRBV5-8
ASSQGRLAEQF	TRBV14
ASSLVRGTNTGELF	TRBV5-1
SVAYLASSYEQY	TRBV29-1
ASSLPDRRNNEQF	TRBV5-4
ASSEAWAISNTGELF	TRBV6-1
SDRSGSSDTQY	TRBV29-1
ACLWGSGGVHGYT	TRBV30
ASSPHGGHMNTEAF	TRBV9
ASSLSSSWQDGYGYT	TRBV27
ASGRYEQY	TRBV6-1
AWSGTGELF	TRBV30
ASSARGVAYEQY	TRBV25-1
ASSPPTDSSGNTIY	TRBV18
ASSPPGLARYEQY	TRBV18
ASSLSTDTQY	TRBV28
AWSAGMGGDTQY	TRBV30
ASGSYEQY	TRBV30